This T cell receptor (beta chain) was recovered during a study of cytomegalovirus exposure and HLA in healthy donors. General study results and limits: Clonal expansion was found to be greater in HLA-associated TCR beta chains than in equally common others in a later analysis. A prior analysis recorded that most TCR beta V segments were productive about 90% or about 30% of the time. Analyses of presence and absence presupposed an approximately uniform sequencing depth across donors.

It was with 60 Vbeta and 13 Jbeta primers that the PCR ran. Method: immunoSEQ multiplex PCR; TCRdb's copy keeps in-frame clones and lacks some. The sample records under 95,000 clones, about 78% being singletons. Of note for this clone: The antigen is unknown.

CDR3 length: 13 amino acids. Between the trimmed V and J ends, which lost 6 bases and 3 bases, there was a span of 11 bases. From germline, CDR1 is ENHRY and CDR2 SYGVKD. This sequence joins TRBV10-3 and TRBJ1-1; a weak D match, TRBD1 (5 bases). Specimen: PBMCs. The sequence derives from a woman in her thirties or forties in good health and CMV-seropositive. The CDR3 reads CAISGGTYTEAFF. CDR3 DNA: TGTGCCATCAGCGGGGGGACGTACACTGAAGCTTTCTTT.